Below, 17 T cell receptor beta chains from the same sample are listed, as sequenced in a study of blood T cell repertoires in COVID-19. The assay was immunoSEQ multiplex PCR, and TCRdb's table has in-frame clones only and misses some. The table shows around 320,000 clones, with around nine tenths occurring only once. Input material: PBMCs or T cells enriched from blood (not recorded which). Receptors originate from a woman in her forties or fifties who had been exposed to COVID-19.

The V gene is TRBV5-5, the J gene TRBJ1-5, with 9 bases identical to TRBD1. The CDR3 extends over 16 amino acids. V shed 4 bases, J shed 1 base, and the junction held 6 bases outside the gene matches. Germline lookup yields CDR1 SGHKS and CDR2 YYEKEE (reference sequence). CDR3 in DNA: TGTGCCAGCAGCCTACGACAGGGGGGGAGCAATCAGCCCCAGCATTTT. It is translated as CASSLRQGGSNQPQHF.

The chain uses TRBV27 and TRBJ2-6, with D perhaps TRBD1 (5 bases). Deletions cut 5 bases from V and 0 bases from J, with 11 bases between. The CDR3 runs 16 residues. Germline values: CDR1 MNHEY, CDR2 SMNVEV (reference sequence). The CDR3 here is CASSLRQSSGANVLTF. For the CDR3, the DNA is TGTGCCAGCAGTCTAAGACAGTCCTCTGGGGCCAACGTCCTGACTTTC.

The rearrangement links TRBV19 to TRBJ2-5, with 11 bases aligning to TRBD1. V trimming: 7 bases; J trimming: 5 bases; junction bases outside the gene matches: 9. Germline V gives CDR1 LNHDA, CDR2 SQIVND (reference sequence). The CDR3 sequence is 15 residues long. CDR3 in amino acids: CASTRGQGDGETQYF. In DNA, the CDR3 is TGTGCCAGTACAAGGGGACAGGGGGACGGGGAGACCCAGTACTTC.

The chain employs TRBV10-3 and TRBJ1-1; no clear D. CDR1 and CDR2 (germline): ENHRY, SYGVKD. The CDR3 contains 11 residues. The V and J ends lost 10 bases and 0 bases respectively, with 6 bases between them. CDR3 loop: CATQMNTEAFF. The CDR3 DNA reads as TGTGCCACGCAGATGAACACTGAAGCTTTCTTT.

For the CDR3, the DNA is TGTGCCAGCAGGGGGGCAGTGGGCGAGCAGTACTTC. It specifies CASRGAVGEQYF. The genes are TRBV28 and TRBJ2-7; a weak D match, TRBD1 (6 bases). This CDR3 comprises 12 residues. The germline gives CDR1 MDHEN, CDR2 SYDVKM. Between the trimmed V and J ends, which lost 6 bases and 6 bases, there was a span of 12 bases.

The chain combines TRBV29-1 with TRBJ2-5, with D perhaps TRBD1 (5 bases). V lost 6 bases, J lost 5 bases, and 10 bases lay in between. This CDR3 contains 11 residues. Germline CDR1 reads SQVTM; CDR2 reads ANQGSEA. The CDR3 DNA reads TGCAGCGTAGTAAAGGGGGAGACCCAGTACTTC. Its translation is CSVVKGETQYF.

The gene calls are TRBV19 and TRBJ1-4; TRBD1 matches at 9 bases. Trimming removed 4 bases from V and 3 bases from J; junction bases left unmatched: 15. CDR3 size: 19 residues. Looked up from germline, CDR1 is LNHDA and CDR2 is SQIVND (reference sequence). The DNA for the CDR3 is TGTGCCAGTAGTACCCCGGACAGGGGTCGTTCTCTTTCTAATGAAAAACTGTTTTTT. It translates to CASSTPDRGRSLSNEKLFF.

This chain links TRBV18 with TRBJ1-4, with 8 bases fitting TRBD1. V was pared by 6 bases and J by 2 bases, with 8 bases of the junction left unmatched. The CDR3 length is 16 residues. The germline V gene encodes CDR1 KGHSH and CDR2 LQKENI. CDR3 coding DNA: TGTGCCAGCTCGACAGGACAGGGCGCGACTAATGAAAAACTGTTTTTT. It translates to CASSTGQGATNEKLFF.

This chain joins TRBV28 and TRBJ2-1; 7 nucleotides line up with TRBD1. CDR1 and CDR2 (germline): MDHEN, SYDVKM. This CDR3 comprises 12 residues. The ends lost 6 bases at V and 7 bases at J; junction bases unmatched: 3. The CDR3 coding sequence is TGTGCCAGCAGGACAGGGAAGAATGAGCAGTTCTTC. This codes for CASRTGKNEQFF.

This chain joins TRBV3-1 (or the pseudogene TRBV3-2) and TRBJ1-1; D uncertain. Germline-derived CDR1 and CDR2 are LGHDT and YNNKEL (reference sequence). The length of the CDR3 is 16 residues. Trimming left V 2 bases short and J 1 base short, with 14 bases between. CDR3: CASSQSGGWKNTEAFF. CDR3 coding DNA: TGTGCCAGCAGCCAATCTGGCGGATGGAAGAACACTGAAGCTTTCTTT.

In its sample, this clone was seen once. V is TRBV28 and J is TRBJ1-5, with a possible D match to TRBD1 (6 bases). The CDR3 is 15 residues long. V was pared by 6 bases and J by 7 bases, with 19 bases between. CDR1 is MDHEN, CDR2 SYDVKM, per germline. CDR3 sequence: CASSTREGGWQPQHF. The CDR3 DNA sequence: TGTGCCAGCAGCACCCGGGAGGGGGGTTGGCAGCCCCAGCATTTT.

The chain carries TRBV20-1 and TRBJ2-5, with D tentatively TRBD1 or TRBD2 (5 bases each). This CDR3 is 14 amino acids long. CDR1 and CDR2 from the germline V gene are DFQATT and SNEGSKA (reference sequence). V dropped 3 bases and J dropped 5 bases, with 16 bases sitting between them. CDR3 DNA sequence: TGCAGTGCTAGTGAGGGGCTAGAGGCGGAGACCCAGTACTTC. Its protein product is CSASEGLEAETQYF.

The V and J genes are TRBV25-1 and TRBJ1-4; a possible D gene is TRBD1 (5 bases). The CDR3 runs to 16 residues. V lost 0 bases to trimming and J lost 5 bases, with 13 bases between them. The germline gives CDR1 MGHDK, CDR2 SYGVNS. Here the CDR3 reads CASSEYMAGQNEKLFF. CDR3 in DNA: TGTGCCAGCAGTGAATATATGGCGGGGCAAAATGAAAAACTGTTTTTT.

The chain combines TRBV7-2 with TRBJ2-4; D is unclear. The germline V gene encodes CDR1 SGHTA and CDR2 FQGNSA. Trimming cost V 4 bases and J 4 bases, with 17 bases left between them. This CDR3 contains 16 residues. In nucleotides, the CDR3 is TGTGCCAGCAGCTATGGTACACAGCAAGCTAAAAACATTCAGTACTTC. Translated, it gives CASSYGTQQAKNIQYF.

This chain links TRBV28 with TRBJ1-3; the D is unclear. V dropped 4 bases and J dropped 7 bases, with 5 bases sitting between them. This CDR3 comprises 11 residues. CDR1 and CDR2 from the germline V gene are MDHEN and SYDVKM. CDR3: CASSSRNTIYF. CDR3 nucleotide sequence: TGTGCCAGCAGTTCGCGGAACACCATATATTTT.

The chain has TRBV7-2 and TRBJ2-2; 7 positions match TRBD2. The junction had 11 bases not matched to a gene; V was cut back by 5 bases and J by 5 bases. This CDR3 region has 16 residues. The V gene's germline CDR1 is SGHTA and CDR2 FQGNSA. The CDR3 sequence is CASSPGLVMVTGELFF. The CDR3 DNA is TGTGCCAGCAGCCCAGGACTAGTCATGGTGACCGGGGAGCTGTTTTTT. The variable domain in full, completed from reference TRBV7-2 and TRBJ2-2, reads GAGVSQSPSNKVTEKGKDVELRCDPISGHTALYWYRQSLGQGLEFLIYFQGNSAPDKSGLPSDRFSAERTGGSVSTLTIQRTQQEDSAVYLCASSPGLVMVTGELFFGEGSRLTVL.

The chain employs TRBV7-6 and TRBJ2-5, with a weak D call TRBD2 (6 bases). Trimming stripped 5 bases from V and 5 bases from J, with 15 bases between. The germline V gene encodes CDR1 SGHVS and CDR2 FNYEAQ. This CDR3 region has 14 residues. The CDR3 DNA reads TGTGCCAGCAGCCTAAACGCCGGAGGGGAGACCCAGTACTTC. This gives the protein CASSLNAGGETQYF.